The rows below give T cell receptor beta chains drawn from one sample of a study of identical twins. TCRdb recomputed calls from the 5' RACE reads with MiXCR, one row per CDR3 protein. The sample lists 400,000 to 550,000 distinct CDR3 sequences, more than 20% occurring once. The data were also submitted as part of a second study, on T cells expressing NK-cell markers.

Sequencing was carried out using CD4+ T cells sorted from blood. These receptors were collected from a woman aged 18-30 years in good health. Each CDR3 is given with its conserved first and last residue. Each record gives: J gene, V gene, D gene, clone size, CDR3 DNA, CDR3 protein. D genes are given only for firm matches. Only part of the rows carry a size: once, few, many, or a class if the clone is expanded.

TRBJ2-7 | TRBV9 | - | few | TGTGCCAGCAGCGCGGGATTTGCGGACGAGCAGTACTTC | CASSAGFADEQYF
TRBJ1-1 | TRBV20-1 | TRBD1 | - | TGCAGTGCCACAAGGTACAGGGGCTTGAACACTGAAGCTTTCTTT | CSATRYRGLNTEAFF
TRBJ2-7 | TRBV11-2 | - | few | TGTGCCAGCAGCTTCACCTCTACATTGGGAATGGCTTTTGTCCACGAGCAGTACTTC | CASSFTSTLGMAFVHEQYF
TRBJ2-1 | TRBV12-3/TRBV12-4 | - | few | TGTGCCAGCAGTTTATGGAAAAGCTCCTACAATGAGCAGTTCTTC | CASSLWKSSYNEQFF
TRBJ2-1 | TRBV7-9 | - | - | TGTGCCAGCAGCTTACTAGGAGAAACCAATGAGCAGTTCTTC | CASSLLGETNEQFF
TRBJ2-2 | TRBV15 | - | few | TGTGCCACCAGCAGTACCCCAACTAGATCCGGGGAGCTGTTTTTT | CATSSTPTRSGELFF
TRBJ2-2 | TRBV20-1 | TRBD2 | - | TGCAGTGCTAGAGGAGCGGGAGTGGGCACCGGGGAGCTGTTTTTT | CSARGAGVGTGELFF
TRBJ2-1 | TRBV7-6 | TRBD1 | few | TGTGCCAGCAGCTTCATTGGACAGGGGGGCAATGAGCAGTTCTTC | CASSFIGQGGNEQFF
TRBJ2-7 | TRBV7-2 | - | few | TGTGCCAGCAGCGAGTCGCTCGGGTACGAGCAGTACTTC | CASSESLGYEQYF
TRBJ1-1 | TRBV5-1 | - | few | TGCGCCAGCAGCACAGAACTGAGATACACTGAAGCTTTCTTT | CASSTELRYTEAFF
TRBJ2-2 | TRBV7-2 | - | - | TGTGCCAGCAGCTTAGTCGGGCGCGGGACCGGGGAGCTGTTTTTT | CASSLVGRGTGELFF
TRBJ2-5 | TRBV20-1 | TRBD1 | - | TGCAGTGCCAGAAAGGGGGCTGAAGCAGAGACCCAGTACTTC | CSARKGAEAETQYF
TRBJ2-2 | TRBV5-1 | TRBD1 | - | TGCGCCAGCAGTACGGGCGACAGGGACACCGGGGAGCTGTTTTTT | CASSTGDRDTGELFF
TRBJ2-1 | TRBV18 | TRBD2 | - | TGTGCCAGCTCCCCGACTAGCGGGAGGGGCTCCTACAATGAGCAGTTCTTC | CASSPTSGRGSYNEQFF
TRBJ2-3 | TRBV5-1 | TRBD2 | few | TGCGCCAGCAGCCCCTTAGCGGGAGCCCCAGATACGCAGTATTTT | CASSPLAGAPDTQYF
TRBJ2-1 | TRBV7-9 | TRBD2 | few | TGTGCCAGCAGCTTAGTTATTAGGGGACTAGCGAACAATGAGCAGTTCTTC | CASSLVIRGLANNEQFF
TRBJ2-5 | TRBV3-1 | TRBD2 | - | TGTGCCAGCAGCCGAAGGGGAGGGAGCCTAGACTTC | CASSRRGGSLDF
TRBJ1-1 | TRBV4-3 | - | few | TGCGCCAGCAGCCAAGATTATGAGGGGTTGGAAGCTTTCTTT | CASSQDYEGLEAFF
TRBJ2-1 | TRBV12-3/TRBV12-4 | - | - | TGTGCCAGCAGTCGCCGCCAGGTGGAGCAGTTCTTC | CASSRRQVEQFF
TRBJ2-5 | TRBV11-3 | - | - | TGTGCCAGCACAGCCCCGACCTCCCCGGAGACCCAGTACTTC | CASTAPTSPETQYF
TRBJ2-7 | TRBV29-1 | - | few | TGCAGCGTGTCAGGACAGTCCTACGAGCAGTACTTC | CSVSGQSYEQYF
TRBJ2-1 | TRBV10-3 | - | few | TGTGCCATCAATGGCAGACCGGCAAATGAGCAGTTCTTC | CAINGRPANEQFF
TRBJ2-5 | TRBV7-9 | - | few | TGTGCCAGCAGCTTAGTTGGGAGTACGGGAGAGACCCAGTACTTC | CASSLVGSTGETQYF
TRBJ2-6 | TRBV7-9 | - | - | TGTGCCACTACACTCGACTCTGGGGCCAACGTCCTGACTTTC | CATTLDSGANVLTF
TRBJ1-3 | TRBV5-1 | - | many | TGCGCCAGCAGCTTGAATCGGGGCTCTGGAAACACCATATATTTT | CASSLNRGSGNTIYF
TRBJ2-1 | TRBV10-3 | - | few | TGTGCCATCTCGGCAGAATATGAGCAGTTCTTC | CAISAEYEQFF
TRBJ2-1 | TRBV2 | - | - | TGTGCCAGCAGTGGATCGACAGGAGACAATGAGCAGTTCTTC | CASSGSTGDNEQFF
TRBJ2-2 | TRBV12-3/TRBV12-4 | TRBD2 | few | TGTGCCAGCAGACTGGGACTAGAGAACACCGGGGAGCTGTTTTTT | CASRLGLENTGELFF
TRBJ1-5 | TRBV20-1 | - | - | TGCAGTGCTAGTACAGGCCTGAATCAGCCCCAGCATTTT | CSASTGLNQPQHF
TRBJ1-5 | TRBV20-1 | TRBD1 | few | TGCAGTGCTAAGCGGACAGGGGATCAGCCCCAGCATTTT | CSAKRTGDQPQHF
TRBJ2-3 | TRBV15 | - | - | TGTGCCACCAGCAGAGATCGTAACGCAGATACGCAGTATTTT | CATSRDRNADTQYF
TRBJ2-6 | TRBV5-1 | TRBD1 | - | TGCGCCAGCAGCTCCACAGGGGAATCCGGGGCCAACGTCCTGACTTTC | CASSSTGESGANVLTF
TRBJ1-2 | TRBV28 | - | few | TGTGCCAGCAGTTTAATCGACTATCATGGCTACACCTTC | CASSLIDYHGYTF
TRBJ1-5 | TRBV5-6 | - | few | TGTGCCAGCAGCCGCCCGAATCAGCCCCAGCATTTT | CASSRPNQPQHF
TRBJ2-5 | TRBV25-1 | TRBD2 | - | TGTGCCAGCAGTGAAAGCGGGACTAGGAGAGGGGAGACCCAGTACTTC | CASSESGTRRGETQYF
TRBJ1-2 | TRBV6-1 | TRBD1 | - | TGTGCCAGCAGGTGGGGACAGGGGATCGGCTACACCTTC | CASRWGQGIGYTF
TRBJ2-7 | TRBV5-1 | TRBD2 | few | TGCGCCAGCAGCTTGGCAGCGGGGGGTACCTACGAGCAGTACTTC | CASSLAAGGTYEQYF
TRBJ2-7 | TRBV5-1 | - | few | TGCGCCAGCAGCTTGTCTGACACTGGTCGGGAGTACTTC | CASSLSDTGREYF
TRBJ2-5 | TRBV5-1 | - | - | TGCGCCAGCAGCACGGGACGGAGGCAAGAGACCCAGTACTTC | CASSTGRRQETQYF
TRBJ2-5 | TRBV6-4 | - | - | TGTGCCATCCCAAGGGGCCAAGAGACCCAGTACTTC | CAIPRGQETQYF
TRBJ2-7 | TRBV7-2 | TRBD2 | few | TGTGCCAGCAGCTTAGCGCCCGGACTAGCTTACTACGAGCAGTACTTC | CASSLAPGLAYYEQYF
TRBJ2-1 | TRBV20-1 | TRBD1 | - | TGCAGTGCTATCCCCTCGGGACAGCATTCCTACAATGAGCAGTTCTTC | CSAIPSGQHSYNEQFF
TRBJ2-3 | TRBV5-1 | - | few | TGCGCCAGCAGCTTGGATGGACCCCCAGATACGCAGTATTTT | CASSLDGPPDTQYF
TRBJ2-3 | TRBV24-1 | TRBD2 | few | TGTGCCACCAGTGATTTGTCCCCAGGACTAGCAGAAGATACGCAGTATTTT | CATSDLSPGLAEDTQYF
TRBJ2-7 | TRBV7-9 | - | - | TGTGCCAGCAGCTTAGGAGACCAGAATTTTTACTACGAGCAGTACTTC | CASSLGDQNFYYEQYF
TRBJ1-4 | TRBV3-1 | TRBD1 | many | TGTGCCGCGCGATCGGACAGGGGTGAAAAACTGTTTTTT | CAARSDRGEKLFF
TRBJ1-2 | TRBV6-5 | TRBD1 | few | TGTGCCAGCAGTAACCGGGACAGAAGCTATGGCTACACCTTC | CASSNRDRSYGYTF
TRBJ1-2 | TRBV5-4 | - | few | TGTGCCAGCAGCTTGGCCGGGCCAGCTTATGGCTACACCTTC | CASSLAGPAYGYTF
TRBJ1-2 | TRBV7-3 | - | once | TGTGCCAGCAGCCAATCGGACAATCAGGGTGGCTACACCTTC | CASSQSDNQGGYTF
TRBJ2-1 | TRBV29-1 | TRBD2 | - | TGCAGCGTCGCTCGGACTAGCGGGAACTACAATGAGCAGTTCTTC | CSVARTSGNYNEQFF
TRBJ1-4 | TRBV7-2 | TRBD1 | many | TGTGCCAGCAGCTTGGGACAGGATGAAAAACTGTTTTTT | CASSLGQDEKLFF
TRBJ2-3 | TRBV3-1 | - | once | TGTGCCAGCAGCCAAGTAGCGGTGACAGATACGCAGTATTTT | CASSQVAVTDTQYF
TRBJ2-1 | TRBV5-1 | TRBD2 | few | TGCGCCAGCAGCTTGCTAGCGGGGGGGATGGACAATGAGCAGTTCTTC | CASSLLAGGMDNEQFF
TRBJ2-1 | TRBV5-6 | - | - | TGTGCCAGCAGACTGAGGGGCAGCTCCTACAATGAGCAGTTCTTC | CASRLRGSSYNEQFF